Listed below are T cell receptor beta chains from one sample, sequenced in a study of blood T cell repertoires in COVID-19. TCRdb's table, derived via immunoSEQ multiplex PCR, lists solely in-frame clones and lacks some. This sample has approximately 220,000 clones; roughly 89% occur once, and the top ten carry approximately 7.3%. The sequencing sample was made of PBMCs or T cells enriched from blood (not recorded which). Every receptor here comes from a woman between 40 and 50 years old who had recovered from COVID-19. Each CDR3 is given with its conserved first and last residue. A D gene is named only where the DNA matches it firmly. Clone size is not always given. Where it is, it says once, few, many or a class for expanded clones.

>TRBV7-8|.|TRBJ2-7|.
CASSSRNSNYEQYF
TGTGCCAGCAGCTCCCGTAACAGCAACTACGAGCAGTACTTC
>TRBV6-5|.|TRBJ1-5|.
CASSYQQAYSNQPQHF
TGTGCCAGCAGTTACCAGCAGGCCTATAGCAATCAGCCCCAGCATTTT
>TRBV6-5|.|TRBJ2-5|.
CASSLRTKETQYF
TGTGCCAGCAGTCTAAGGACAAAAGAGACCCAGTACTTC
>TRBV7-3|TRBD1|TRBJ1-1|.
CASSQFPGQGLGAFF
TGTGCCAGCAGCCAGTTTCCGGGACAGGGCCTAGGAGCTTTCTTT
>TRBV10-1|.|TRBJ2-7|.
CASSESMSYEQYF
TGCGCCAGCAGTGAGTCGATGAGCTACGAGCAGTACTTC
>TRBV5-6|TRBD2|TRBJ2-1|.
CASSPAGTSGPSPYNEQFF
TGTGCCAGCAGCCCGGCCGGGACTAGCGGACCCTCACCGTACAATGAGCAGTTCTTC
>TRBV10-2|.|TRBJ2-5|.
CASSEWDTLQETQYF
TGCGCCAGCAGTGAGTGGGACACCCTCCAAGAGACCCAGTACTTC
>TRBV19|.|TRBJ1-4|.
CASSRMDGDFGEKLFF
TGTGCCAGTAGCCGAATGGACGGGGATTTCGGTGAAAAACTGTTTTTT
>TRBV5-6|TRBD1|TRBJ2-5|.
CASSLAPGQGGETQYF
TGTGCCAGCAGCTTGGCTCCGGGACAGGGCGGGGAGACCCAGTACTTC
>TRBV12-3/TRBV12-4|TRBD1|TRBJ1-1|.
CASSWDSSTEAFF
TGTGCCAGCAGCTGGGACAGTAGTACTGAAGCTTTCTTT
>TRBV30|.|TRBJ1-2|.
CAWKAVGANYGYTF
TGTGCCTGGAAGGCAGTTGGAGCTAACTATGGCTACACCTTC
>TRBV7-2|.|TRBJ2-2|.
CASSFFGELFF
TGTGCCAGCAGCTTCTTTGGGGAGCTGTTTTTT
>TRBV18|TRBD2|TRBJ2-7|.
CASSPPGLPEQYF
TGTGCCAGCTCACCACCGGGACTACCGGAGCAGTACTTC
>TRBV7-2|.|TRBJ2-3|.
CASSYITRADTQYF
TGTGCCAGCAGCTATATCACGAGGGCAGATACGCAGTATTTT
>TRBV11-2|.|TRBJ1-4|.
CASSPGRVLNEKLFF
TGTGCCAGCAGCCCTGGGAGAGTTCTTAATGAAAAACTGTTTTTT
>TRBV7-9|TRBD1|TRBJ1-1|.
CASSFRQGDTEAFF
TGTGCCAGCAGCTTCCGACAGGGTGACACTGAAGCTTTCTTT
>TRBV6-2/TRBV6-3|.|TRBJ2-5|.
CASSYRARGETQYF
TGTGCCAGCAGTTACCGTGCACGAGGGGAGACCCAGTACTTC
>TRBV5-1|TRBD1|TRBJ1-2|.
CASSLRTGNYGYTF
TGCGCCAGCAGCCTCCGGACAGGGAACTATGGCTACACCTTC
>TRBV12-3/TRBV12-4|.|TRBJ1-5|.
CASSGRTQPQHF
TGTGCCAGCAGCGGGAGAACTCAGCCCCAGCATTTT
>TRBV2|TRBD2|TRBJ2-1|.
CASRGTSIYNEQFF
TGTGCCAGCAGGGGGACTAGCATCTACAATGAGCAGTTCTTC
>TRBV20-1|TRBD1|TRBJ2-7|.
CSASSGGFFYEQYF
TGCAGTGCTAGTTCAGGGGGCTTTTTCTACGAGCAGTACTTC
>TRBV27|TRBD2|TRBJ2-3|.
CASSLGGAGLTNTDTQYF
TGTGCCAGCAGTTTAGGGGGAGCGGGGTTAACGAACACAGATACGCAGTATTTT
>TRBV2|.|TRBJ1-4|.
CASSDQGATNEKLFF
TGTGCCAGCAGTGACCAGGGCGCAACTAATGAAAAACTGTTTTTT
>TRBV3-1/TRBV3-2|.|TRBJ2-1|once
CASSRRSVTSYNEQFF
TGTGCCAGCAGCCGCCGGAGCGTTACCTCCTACAATGAGCAGTTCTTC
>TRBV5-1|TRBD1|TRBJ2-2|.
CASSLDLGQGTGELFF
TGCGCCAGCAGCTTGGACTTGGGACAGGGGACCGGGGAGCTGTTTTTT
>TRBV3-1/TRBV3-2|TRBD1|TRBJ1-1|.
CASSHGDRVLAFF
TGTGCCAGCAGCCATGGGGACAGGGTATTAGCTTTCTTT
>TRBV10-3|TRBD2|TRBJ2-5|once
CAISVSLLGEGTQYF
TGTGCCATCAGTGTCTCCCTCCTCGGGGAGGGGACCCAGTACTTC
>TRBV28|.|TRBJ1-5|.
CASSLWRPNSNQPQHF
TGTGCCAGCAGTTTGTGGCGGCCGAATAGCAATCAGCCCCAGCATTTT